This paragraph covers one TCR beta chain sequence. This sample was taken from a study of blood T cell repertoires in COVID-19. In the study overall: Acute and convalescent COVID-19 specimens originated in the United States, Italy and Spain. PBMCs, B-cell-depleted T cells, or T cells provided the cDNA or gDNA that made up the material.

CDR1 and CDR2 (germline): SNHLY, FYNNEI. V dropped 6 bases and J dropped 1 base, with 19 bases sitting between them. The CDR3 loop spans 16 amino acids. As handled by the study authors: Amplification of reference gene primers was used by the study to estimate nucleated cell counts. Measured with immunoSEQ multiplex PCR; TCRdb has only the in-frame clones, and not every one. That table is the source of V, J and clone size, and D and trimming were worked out from the DNA. The sample has approximately 130,000 clones, roughly 72% seen once; the top ten hold less than 14%. The clonotype was recovered from a human donor in a cohort sampled during active COVID-19. The chain has TRBV2 and TRBJ2-7; a possible D gene is TRBD2 (5 bases). Sequenced: peripheral blood. The CDR3 protein is CASSGLFGSLSYEQYF. The CDR3 region has the DNA TGTGCCAGCAGCGGACTTTTTGGGTCCCTTTCCTACGAGCAGTACTTC.